This TCR beta chain was obtained from a study of blood T cell repertoires in COVID-19. As for the study in general: The United States, Italy and Spain were the sources of the acute and convalescent COVID-19 samples. T cells, B-cell-depleted T cells, or PBMCs provided the cDNA or gDNA that served as material.

V was cut by 1 base and J by 9 bases, with 25 bases left in between. Germline V gene data show CDR1 as LGHDT and CDR2 as YNNKEL (reference sequence). This CDR3 region has 18 residues. Libraries were prepared by immunoSEQ multiplex PCR; TCRdb keeps only in-frame clonotypes and omits some of them. The sample records approximately 160,000 clones, less than 90% being singletons. The sequence came from a man between 18 and 29 years old with active or convalescent COVID-19. Sequenced: peripheral blood. J is TRBJ1-5 and V is TRBV3-1 (or the pseudogene TRBV3-2); D perhaps matches TRBD1 (6 bases). CDR3 loop: CASSQGILGQPLLRPQHF. CDR3 nucleotides: TGTGCCAGCAGCCAAGGGATATTAGGACAGCCCCTTTTGAGGCCCCAGCATTTT.